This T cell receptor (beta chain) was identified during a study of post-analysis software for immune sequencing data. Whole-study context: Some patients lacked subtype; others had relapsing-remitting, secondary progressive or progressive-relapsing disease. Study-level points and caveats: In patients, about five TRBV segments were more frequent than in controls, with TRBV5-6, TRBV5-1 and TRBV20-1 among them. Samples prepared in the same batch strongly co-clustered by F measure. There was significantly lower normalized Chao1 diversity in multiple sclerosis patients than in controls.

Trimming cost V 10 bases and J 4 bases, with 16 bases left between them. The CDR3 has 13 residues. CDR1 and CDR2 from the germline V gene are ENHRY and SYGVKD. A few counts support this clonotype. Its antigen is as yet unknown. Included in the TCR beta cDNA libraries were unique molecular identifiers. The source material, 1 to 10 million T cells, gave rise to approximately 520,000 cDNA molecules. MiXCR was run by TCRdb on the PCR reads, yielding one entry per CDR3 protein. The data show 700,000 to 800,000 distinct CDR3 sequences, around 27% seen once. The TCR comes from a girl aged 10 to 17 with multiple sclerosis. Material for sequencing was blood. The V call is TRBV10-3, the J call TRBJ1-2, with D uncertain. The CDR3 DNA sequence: TGTGCCACTGAGACCCGGGATTCCTATGGCTACACCTTC. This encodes CATETRDSYGYTF.